This T cell receptor (beta chain) was profiled in a study of CD8 T cells in ankylosing spondylitis. A few counts support this clonotype. As yet, its antigen is unknown. In TCRdb, the 5' RACE reads were re-called with MiXCR into one record per CDR3 protein. This table has under 550,000 distinct CDR3 sequences, about 25% appearing once. Findings of the study overall: As for the disease-linked clones, they showed a CD8+ phenotype and occurred at relatively low frequencies in peripheral blood. Previous work reported some of these motif variants in the synovial fluid and blood of reactive arthritis. Seemingly characteristic of ankylosing spondylitis blood was a TCR beta motif consisting of about 8 highly homologous variants.

The V gene lost 6 bases and the J gene lost 3 bases, with 3 bases spanning the gap. CDR3 length: 10 residues. The germline CDR1 and CDR2 sequences are SNHLY and FYNNEI. The sample taken for sequencing was blood, either unsorted or a sorted T cell fraction (not recorded which). This receptor was taken from a male donor with ankylosing spondylitis. This chain uses TRBV2 with TRBJ2-7; D is unclear. CDR3 protein: CASRVYEQYF. CDR3 DNA sequence: TGTGCCAGCAGGGTCTACGAGCAGTACTTC.